This T cell receptor (beta chain) was found in a study of blood T cell repertoires in COVID-19. Looking at the study overall: PBMCs, B-cell-depleted T cells, or T cells were the source of the cDNA or gDNA that made up the material.

Methods used by the authors: Reference gene primer amplification yielded estimated nucleated cell counts. TCRdb's table, derived via immunoSEQ multiplex PCR, lists solely in-frame clones and lacks some. D and trimming were read from the DNA, whereas the V and J calls and clone size are those reported in that table. The sample gives hundreds of thousands of clones, approximately 89% of which show up once; over 10% is in the top ten. The CDR3 sequence is 18 residues long. V lost 0 bases and J lost 3, with 18 bases in between. The germline V gene has CDR1 SGDLS and CDR2 YYNGEE. The chain joins TRBV9 to TRBJ2-2; D is unresolved. The material sequenced was peripheral blood. The source is a woman in her forties or fifties with COVID-19, enrolled during active disease. CDR3 coding DNA: TGTGCCAGCAGCGTAGGGCTAGGAGAAGAGCAATACACCGGGGAGCTGTTTTTT. It is translated as CASSVGLGEEQYTGELFF.